The clone carrying this T cell receptor (beta chain) appeared many times. The record originates from a study of blood T cells in healthy people across ages. Germline V gene data show CDR1 as WNHNN and CDR2 as SYGVQD (reference sequence). V gave up 6 bases and J gave up 4 bases; unmatched junction bases: 2. There are 13 residues in the CDR3. For the second PCR, which ran for about 6 to 11 cycles, a sample-barcoded 5' primer and a J-beta primer mix were used. TCRdb fed the 5' RACE reads into MiXCR, producing one record per CDR3 protein. Of more than 800,000 distinct CDR3 sequences listed, less than 35% were seen once; the top ten hold approximately 15%.

The sample comprised blood. The clonotype was recovered from an elderly woman in good health. The V and J genes are TRBV10-1 and TRBJ2-3, with 9 bases identical to TRBD1. CDR3 sequence reads: CASSRDRADTQYF. DNA of the CDR3: TGCGCCAGCAGCCGGGACAGGGCAGATACGCAGTATTTT.